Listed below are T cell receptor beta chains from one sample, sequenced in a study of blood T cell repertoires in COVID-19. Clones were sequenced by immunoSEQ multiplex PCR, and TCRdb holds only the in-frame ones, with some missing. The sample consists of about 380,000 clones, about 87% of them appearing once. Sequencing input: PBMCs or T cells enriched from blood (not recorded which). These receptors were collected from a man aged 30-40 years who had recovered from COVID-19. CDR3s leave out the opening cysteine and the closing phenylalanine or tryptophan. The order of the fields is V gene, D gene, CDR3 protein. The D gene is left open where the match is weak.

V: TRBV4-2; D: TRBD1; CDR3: ASSQGDREGGYT
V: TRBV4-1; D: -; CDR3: ASSQNTGNEKLF
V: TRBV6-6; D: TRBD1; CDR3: ASTRQGALGYT
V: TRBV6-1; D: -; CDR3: ASSDPPRSNEKLF
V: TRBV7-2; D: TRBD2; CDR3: ASSFMRGGGTDTQY
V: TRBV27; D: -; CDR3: ASTRANQPQH
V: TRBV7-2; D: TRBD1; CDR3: ASSFDRVYGYT
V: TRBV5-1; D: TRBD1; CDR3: ASSLALQGAYTGELF
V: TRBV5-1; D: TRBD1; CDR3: ASSWDRGYTEAF
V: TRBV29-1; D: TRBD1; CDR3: SALTGQNTGELF
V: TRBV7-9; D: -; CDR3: ASSFAGGSEAF
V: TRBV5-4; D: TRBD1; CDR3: ASSSPDRAGGYT
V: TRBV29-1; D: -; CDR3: SVVMTRSTDTQY
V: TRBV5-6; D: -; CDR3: ASSLAGLSHQPQH
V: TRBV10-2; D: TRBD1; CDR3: ASRDRGTSTDTQY
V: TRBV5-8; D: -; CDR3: ASSLGYTYEQY
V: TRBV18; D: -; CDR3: ASSLVAGYGYT
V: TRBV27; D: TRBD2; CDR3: ASRLAGGPGTDTQY
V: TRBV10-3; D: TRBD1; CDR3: AIRPTGVSPLH
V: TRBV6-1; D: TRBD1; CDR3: ASSSLQGGLEAF
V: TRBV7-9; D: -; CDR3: ASSSEGREGQPQH
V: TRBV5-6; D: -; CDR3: ASSPGILYNEQF
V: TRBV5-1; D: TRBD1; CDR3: ASSLGQANTEAF
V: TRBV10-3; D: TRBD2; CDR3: AISGSAGGSSYNEQF
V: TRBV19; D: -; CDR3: ASSISTGGMDGYT
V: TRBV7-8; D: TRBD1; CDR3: ASSLVLDREDSPLH
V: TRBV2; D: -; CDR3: ASTLETGELF
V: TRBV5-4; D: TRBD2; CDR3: ASSYPGLVEETQY
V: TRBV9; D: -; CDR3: ASSVGRAGNTIY
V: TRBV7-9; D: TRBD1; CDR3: ASSPRDRDNEQF
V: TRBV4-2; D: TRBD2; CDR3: ASSQDKRGLAGNTGELF
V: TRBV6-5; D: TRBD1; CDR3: ASSYRDRPYEQY
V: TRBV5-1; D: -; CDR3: ASSSPIVDEAF
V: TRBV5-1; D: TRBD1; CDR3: ASTQRTGAGYT
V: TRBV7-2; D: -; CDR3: ASTENSPLH
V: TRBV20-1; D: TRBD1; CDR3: SADRGFGYT
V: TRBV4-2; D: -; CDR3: ASSQEGATRVPLGGYT
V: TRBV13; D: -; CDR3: ASSFTGDTYYEQY
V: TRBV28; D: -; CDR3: ASSGEPGYT
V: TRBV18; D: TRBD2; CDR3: ASSPDSGGSYEQY
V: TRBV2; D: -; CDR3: ASSFSPRDNNYGYT
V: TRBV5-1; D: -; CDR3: ASSLIPGTGADTQY
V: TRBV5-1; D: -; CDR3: ASRSDISNTGELF
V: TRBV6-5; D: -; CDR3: ASRTGSPETQY
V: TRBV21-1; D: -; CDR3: ASSKQGKAGNTIY
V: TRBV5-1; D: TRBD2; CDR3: ASSLSGGPSYEQY
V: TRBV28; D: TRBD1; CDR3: ASITGANYGYT
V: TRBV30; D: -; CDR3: AWMGGGNSPLH
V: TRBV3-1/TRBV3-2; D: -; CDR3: ASSQGAQTNNEQF
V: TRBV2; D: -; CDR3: ASSGTATGELF
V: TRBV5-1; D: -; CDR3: ASRTIRSDTEAF
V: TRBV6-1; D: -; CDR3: ASSDGRGQEAF
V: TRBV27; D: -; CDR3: ASRNSYEQY
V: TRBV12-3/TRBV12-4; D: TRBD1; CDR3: ASLKQGSTEAF
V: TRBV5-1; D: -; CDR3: ASRREASSYNEQF